Following are 24 T cell receptor beta chains from one sample sequenced in a study of blood T cell repertoires in COVID-19. Libraries were prepared by immunoSEQ multiplex PCR; TCRdb keeps only in-frame clonotypes and omits some of them. The table shows 75,000 to 85,000 clones, with about 90% occurring only once. Sequenced sample: peripheral blood. The receptors stem from a human donor in a cohort sampled during active COVID-19.

This rearrangement joins TRBV27 to TRBJ2-7; 14 bases fit TRBD2. Trimming cost V 2 bases and J 4 bases; bases outside gene matches: 4. The CDR3 has 16 residues. In germline, CDR1 is MNHEY, CDR2 SMNVEV (reference sequence). CDR3 nucleotides: TGTGCCAGCAGTTTACTGGGGACTAGCGGGAGTTACGAGCAGTACTTC. Amino acids: CASSLLGTSGSYEQYF.

The chain recombines TRBV18 with TRBJ1-2, with a weak D call TRBD1 (6 bases). CDR3 length equals 13 residues. The germline V gene encodes CDR1 KGHSH and CDR2 LQKENI. V was cut by 4 bases and J by 2 bases, with 8 bases left in between. The CDR3 here is CASSQTGNYGYTF. For the CDR3, the DNA is TGTGCCAGCTCACAAACAGGGAACTATGGCTACACCTTC.

This clone occurred a few times. The J gene is TRBJ1-1, the V gene TRBV2; D possibly corresponds to TRBD1 (5 bases). Trimming shortened V by 2 bases and J by 1 base, and 11 bases separated the two germline ends. This CDR3 spans 15 amino acids. The germline CDR1 and CDR2 sequences are SNHLY and FYNNEI. The CDR3 coding sequence is TGTGCCAGCAGTGAATGGGGCGGATCGAACACTGAAGCTTTCTTT. Protein sequence: CASSEWGGSNTEAFF.

In DNA form, the CDR3 reads TGTGCCAGCTCACCCGACATACTCGGAAACACCATATATTTT. Translating gives CASSPDILGNTIYF. V is TRBV18 and J is TRBJ1-3; D ambiguous. The germline gives CDR1 KGHSH, CDR2 LQKENI. The CDR3 loop spans 14 amino acids. Trimming stripped 3 bases from V and 4 bases from J, with 10 bases between. Supplemented by reference TRBV18 and TRBJ1-3, the full variable domain reads NAGVMQNPRHLVRRRGQEARLRCSPMKGHSHVYWYRQLPEEGLKFMVYLQKENIIDESGMPKERFSAEFPKEGPSILRIQQVVRGDSAAYFCASSPDILGNTIYFGEGSWLTVV.

About this clone itself: Relative to the germline gene, one junction end is altered; a read error may explain this. The chain employs TRBV6-6 and TRBJ1-6; D gene unclear. The germline V gene encodes CDR1 MNHNY and CDR2 SVGAGI (reference sequence). This CDR3 has 11 residues. Here the CDR3 DNA reads TGTGCCAGCAGTTACTTCGGCTCGAGGGCCTTT. It codes for CASSYFGSRAF.

This sequence joins TRBV4-1 and TRBJ2-1; 10 bases line up with TRBD2. Germline assignment: CDR1 MGHRA and CDR2 YSYEKL. The CDR3 extends over 15 amino acids. Trimming removed 1 base from V and 8 bases from J; junction bases left unmatched: 5. CDR3 sequence (DNA): TGCGCCAGCAGCCAAGGAAGCGGGGGGGCCCATGAGCAGTTCTTC. Protein product: CASSQGSGGAHEQFF.

The gene calls are TRBV5-4 and TRBJ2-5; 8 nucleotides agree with TRBD2. The CDR3 is 13 amino acids. With 7 bases clipped from V and 5 bases from J, the junction kept 7 bases outside the gene matches. Germline-derived CDR1 and CDR2 are SGHNT and YYREEE (reference sequence). In DNA form, the CDR3 reads TGTGCCAGCGGGGGGGGACTAGTGGAGACCCAGTACTTC. Its protein product is CASGGGLVETQYF.

J is TRBJ2-7 and V is TRBV6-1; no clear D. The CDR3 loop spans 13 amino acids. The germline CDR1 and CDR2 sequences are MNHNS and SASEGT. The V end was cut by 2 bases, the J end by 6 bases, with 11 bases between. The CDR3 sequence is CASSEINGREQYF. CDR3 sequence (DNA): TGTGCCAGCAGTGAAATAAATGGGCGCGAGCAGTACTTC.

J is TRBJ2-3 and V is TRBV4-2; 10 bases map to TRBD2. Losses at the gene ends were 4 bases for V and 4 bases for J; bases not matched to a gene: 5. Per the germline V gene, CDR1 is LGHNA and CDR2 is YNFKEQ. This CDR3 region has 15 residues. CDR3 nucleotide sequence: TGTGCCAGCAGCCTGCTAGCGGGGGCTTCAGATACGCAGTATTTT. As protein: CASSLLAGASDTQYF.

The V gene is TRBV25-1, the J gene TRBJ2-7, with 15 bases aligning to TRBD2. The V gene's germline CDR1 is MGHDK and CDR2 SYGVNS. V trimming: 6 bases; J trimming: 0 bases; junction bases outside the gene matches: 6. The CDR3 contains 17 residues. CDR3 DNA sequence: TGTGCCAGCAGCCCGGGGACTAGCGGGAGGAGCTCCTACGAGCAGTACTTC. It translates to CASSPGTSGRSSYEQYF.

This chain links TRBV25-1 with TRBJ2-5; 7 nucleotides match TRBD1. This CDR3 comprises 13 residues. Germline V gene sequence: CDR1 MGHDK, CDR2 SYGVNS. J gave up 4 bases and V 3 bases, and 2 bases lay outside the gene matches. The CDR3 bases are TGTGCCAGCAGTGATCCAGGGGGAGAGACCCAGTACTTC. Translating gives CASSDPGGETQYF. Using reference TRBV25-1 and TRBJ2-5 for the parts outside the CDR3, the full variable domain is EADIYQTPRYLVIGTGKKITLECSQTMGHDKMYWYQQDPGMELHLIHYSYGVNSTEKGDLSSESTVSRIRTEHFPLTLESARPSHTSQYLCASSDPGGETQYFGPGTRLLVL.

V usage is TRBV18 and J usage is TRBJ2-1; D unresolved. Germline V gene data show CDR1 as KGHSH and CDR2 as LQKENI. Between the trimmed V and J ends, which lost 2 bases and 8 bases, there was a span of 4 bases. This CDR3 contains 11 residues. The DNA for the CDR3 is TGTGCCAGCTCACCATCGTATGAGCAGTTCTTC. Amino acid sequence: CASSPSYEQFF.

V usage is TRBV19 and J usage is TRBJ2-1; 9 positions agree with TRBD2. CDR1 is LNHDA, CDR2 SQIVND, per germline (reference sequence). After removal of 3 bases from V and 9 bases from J, the junction contained 9 bases not matched to a gene. The CDR3 spans 15 residues. CDR3 bases: TGTGCCAGTAGTATGGGAGTAGCGGGAGCCGGTGAGCAGTTCTTC. Its translation: CASSMGVAGAGEQFF.

The J gene is TRBJ1-1, the V gene TRBV6-6; TRBD1 might be the D (5 bases). Germline V gene sequence: CDR1 MNHNY, CDR2 SVGAGI (reference sequence). V dropped 7 bases and J dropped 6 bases, with 12 bases sitting between them. The CDR3 covers 12 residues. CDR3 amino acids: CASTTGSSEAFF. CDR3 coding DNA: TGTGCCAGCACCACAGGCTCCTCTGAAGCTTTCTTT.

The rearrangement joins TRBV19 to TRBJ2-1; TRBD1 matches at 8 bases. From germline, CDR1 is LNHDA and CDR2 SQIVND (reference sequence). The CDR3 has 14 residues. The V gene end was trimmed by 8 bases and the J gene end by 7 bases; junction bases not matched to a gene: 10. The CDR3 spells CASSPKDRANEQFF. The CDR3, as DNA: TGTGCCAGTTCACCGAAGGACAGGGCGAATGAGCAGTTCTTC.

The genes are TRBV5-8 and TRBJ1-1; 10 bases map to TRBD1. Germline V lookup: CDR1 SGHTS, CDR2 YDEGEE. The CDR3 is 13 amino acids. The junction had 7 bases not matched to a gene; V was cut back by 3 bases and J by 11 bases. In DNA form, the CDR3 reads TGTGCCAGCAGCTACGGGACAGGGGAGCGTGCTTTCTTT. Residues: CASSYGTGERAFF.

The chain links TRBV11-3 to TRBJ2-7; TRBD2 might be the D (6 bases). With 5 bases removed from V and 3 bases from J, the gap between germline ends came to 17 bases. This CDR3 contains 15 residues. CDR1 and CDR2 (germline): SGHNT, YENEEA. The CDR3 sequence: CASSGGIASFYEQYF. The DNA for the CDR3 is TGTGCCAGCAGCGGAGGGATAGCTTCTTTCTACGAGCAGTACTTC.

The gene calls are TRBV2 and TRBJ2-1, with 13 bases aligning to TRBD2. J was trimmed by 9 bases and V by 6 bases; bases with no gene match: 5. Germline lookup yields CDR1 SNHLY and CDR2 FYNNEI. This CDR3 comprises 14 residues. DNA of the CDR3: TGTGCCAGCAGCCCACTAGCGGGGGGGGGTGAGCAGTTCTTC. Its translation is CASSPLAGGGEQFF. The full variable domain, its missing parts supplied by reference TRBV2 and TRBJ2-1, is EPEVTQTPSHQVTQMGQEVILRCVPISNHLYFYWYRQILGQKVEFLVSFYNNEISEKSEIFDDQFSVERPDGSNFTLKIRSTKLEDSAMYFCASSPLAGGGEQFFGPGTRLTVL.

The chain is built from TRBV2 and TRBJ2-1; D gene unclear. The V gene's germline CDR1 is SNHLY and CDR2 FYNNEI. Trimming pared 6 bases from V and 9 bases from J, leaving 18 bases between. The CDR3 consists of 14 residues. The CDR3 reads CASSPRVARGEQFF. The CDR3 DNA reads TGTGCCAGCAGCCCCCGGGTCGCACGTGGTGAGCAGTTCTTC.

This chain uses TRBV5-1 with TRBJ2-7; 9 bases match TRBD2. Per the germline V gene, CDR1 is SGHRS and CDR2 is YFSETQ. J was trimmed by 4 bases and V by 0 bases; bases with no gene match: 5. CDR3 size: 15 residues. The CDR3 DNA reads TGCGCCAGCAGCTTGGTTAGCGGGGGTTCATACGAGCAGTACTTC. It encodes CASSLVSGGSYEQYF.

With respect to this clone: The sample holds other DNA sequences that translate to the same CDR3. The chain employs TRBV9 and TRBJ1-3; weak D call: TRBD1 (5 bases). The germline V and J ends were trimmed by 0 bases and 0 bases, with 7 bases remaining between them. This CDR3 is 15 amino acids long. The germline V gene encodes CDR1 SGDLS and CDR2 YYNGEE. CDR3 DNA: TGTGCCAGCAGCGTAGAAGGGGACTCTGGAAACACCATATATTTT. Protein sequence: CASSVEGDSGNTIYF.

This clone was picked up one time. V usage is TRBV9 and J usage is TRBJ2-1; no clear D gene. V lost 4 bases and J lost 4, with 12 bases in between. This CDR3 has 14 residues. Germline CDR1 and CDR2: SGDLS and YYNGEE. DNA of the CDR3: TGTGCCAGCAGCCTAAATACTCGTTACAATGAGCAGTTCTTC. Its protein product is CASSLNTRYNEQFF.

This rearrangement joins TRBV18 to TRBJ1-4; 9 nucleotides line up with TRBD1. Germline V gives CDR1 KGHSH, CDR2 LQKENI. This CDR3 contains 14 residues. V was pared by 5 bases and J by 7 bases, with 5 bases of the junction left unmatched. Here the CDR3 reads CASSTQGAGEKLFF. Written as DNA, the CDR3 is TGTGCCAGCTCAACACAGGGGGCAGGTGAAAAACTGTTTTTT.

This clone was counted between two and nine times. The chain combines TRBV5-4 with TRBJ2-7, with D unclear. The CDR3 is 14 residues long. Per germline, CDR1 SGHNT and CDR2 YYREEE (reference sequence). The ends were cut back, 3 bases at V and 3 bases at J, with 13 bases in the middle. The CDR3 nucleotides read TGTGCCAGCAGCTCCCCCGGTAGTAACTACGAGCAGTACTTC. Its translation: CASSSPGSNYEQYF.